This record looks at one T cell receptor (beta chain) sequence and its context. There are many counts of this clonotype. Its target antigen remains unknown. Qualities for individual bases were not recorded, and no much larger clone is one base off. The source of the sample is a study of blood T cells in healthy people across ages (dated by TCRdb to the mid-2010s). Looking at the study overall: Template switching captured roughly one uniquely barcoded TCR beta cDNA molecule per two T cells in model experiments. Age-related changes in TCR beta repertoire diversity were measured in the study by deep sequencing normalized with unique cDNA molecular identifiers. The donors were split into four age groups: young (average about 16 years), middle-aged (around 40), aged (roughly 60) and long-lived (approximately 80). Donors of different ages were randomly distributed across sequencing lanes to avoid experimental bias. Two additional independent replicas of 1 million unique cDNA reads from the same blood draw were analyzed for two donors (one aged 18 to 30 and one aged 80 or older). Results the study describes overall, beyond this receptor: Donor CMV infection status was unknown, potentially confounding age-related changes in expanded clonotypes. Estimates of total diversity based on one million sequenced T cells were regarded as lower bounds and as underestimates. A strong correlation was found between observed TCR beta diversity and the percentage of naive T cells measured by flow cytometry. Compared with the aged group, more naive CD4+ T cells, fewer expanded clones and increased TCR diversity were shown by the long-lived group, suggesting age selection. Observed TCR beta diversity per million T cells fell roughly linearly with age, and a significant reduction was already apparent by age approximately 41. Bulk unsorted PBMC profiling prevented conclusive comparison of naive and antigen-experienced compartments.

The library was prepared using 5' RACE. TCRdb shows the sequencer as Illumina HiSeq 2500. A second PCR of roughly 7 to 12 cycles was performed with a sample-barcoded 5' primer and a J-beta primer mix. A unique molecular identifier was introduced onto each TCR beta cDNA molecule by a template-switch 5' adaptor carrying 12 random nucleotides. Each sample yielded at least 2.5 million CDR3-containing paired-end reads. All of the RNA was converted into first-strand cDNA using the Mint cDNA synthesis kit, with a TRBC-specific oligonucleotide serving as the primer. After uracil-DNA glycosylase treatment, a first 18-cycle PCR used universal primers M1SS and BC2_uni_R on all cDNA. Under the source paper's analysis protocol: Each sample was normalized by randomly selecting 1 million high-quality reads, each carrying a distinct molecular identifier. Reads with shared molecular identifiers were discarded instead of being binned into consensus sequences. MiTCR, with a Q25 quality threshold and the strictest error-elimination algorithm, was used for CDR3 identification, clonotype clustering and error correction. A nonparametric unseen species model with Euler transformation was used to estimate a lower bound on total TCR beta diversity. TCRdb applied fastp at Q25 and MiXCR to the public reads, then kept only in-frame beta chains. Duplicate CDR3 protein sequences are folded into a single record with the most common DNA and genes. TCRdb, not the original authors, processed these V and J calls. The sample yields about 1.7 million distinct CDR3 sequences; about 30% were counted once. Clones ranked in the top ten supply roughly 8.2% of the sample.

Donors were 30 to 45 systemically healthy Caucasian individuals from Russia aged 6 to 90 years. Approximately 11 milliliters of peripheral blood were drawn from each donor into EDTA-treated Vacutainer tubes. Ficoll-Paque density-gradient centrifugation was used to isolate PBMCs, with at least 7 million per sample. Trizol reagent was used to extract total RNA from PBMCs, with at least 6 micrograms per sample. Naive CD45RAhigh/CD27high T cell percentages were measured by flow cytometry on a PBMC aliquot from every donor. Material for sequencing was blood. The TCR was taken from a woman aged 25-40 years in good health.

The DNA reads as follows: TGTGCCAGCAGCCGCGGATCAGCGGGAAGGTTCGTCGAGCAGTACTTC. This yields the protein CASSRGSAGRFVEQYF. The receptor chain draws on TRBV7-2 and TRBJ2-7; 7 central nucleotides agree with TRBD2. From V the trimming removes 5 bases and from J it removes 6 bases, while the gene matches leave 16 bases of the junction unaccounted for. Per the germline V gene, SGHTA is the CDR1 and FQGNSA is the CDR2. The CDR3 contains 16 residues, cysteine and phenylalanine counted. Left in the record is the CDR3 DNA by itself, 48 bases read in frame from the first base.